This TCR beta chain was profiled in a study of cytomegalovirus exposure and HLA in healthy donors. This clone was detected only once. Method: immunoSEQ multiplex PCR; TCRdb's copy keeps in-frame clones and lacks some. The repertoire holds 210,000 or so clones, with about 86% as singletons. The germline V and J ends were trimmed by 8 bases and 3 bases, with 19 bases remaining between them. The CDR3 is 16 amino acids. Germline assignment: CDR1 SNHLY and CDR2 FYNNEI. This rearrangement joins TRBV2 to TRBJ2-2; no clear D. The sample taken for sequencing was PBMCs. The sequence came from a woman aged 18-29 years in good health and CMV-seronegative. The CDR3 DNA reads as TGTGCCAGCCAGACAACCCTTCTTAAGGACACCGGGGAGCTGTTTTTT. Protein: CASQTTLLKDTGELFF.